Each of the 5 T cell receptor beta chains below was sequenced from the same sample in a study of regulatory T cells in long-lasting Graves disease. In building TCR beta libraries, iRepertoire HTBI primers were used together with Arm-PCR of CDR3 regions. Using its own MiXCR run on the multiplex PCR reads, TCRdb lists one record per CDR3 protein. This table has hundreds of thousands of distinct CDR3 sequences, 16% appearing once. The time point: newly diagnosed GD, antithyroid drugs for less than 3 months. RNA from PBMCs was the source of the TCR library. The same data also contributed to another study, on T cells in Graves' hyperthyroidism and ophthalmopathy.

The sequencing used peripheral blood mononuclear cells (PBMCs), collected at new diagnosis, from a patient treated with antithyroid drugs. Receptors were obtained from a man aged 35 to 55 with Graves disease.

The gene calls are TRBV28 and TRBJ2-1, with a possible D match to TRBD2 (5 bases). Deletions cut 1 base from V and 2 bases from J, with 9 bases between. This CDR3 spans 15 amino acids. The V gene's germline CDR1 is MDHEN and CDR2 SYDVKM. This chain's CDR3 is CASSLLRGTYNEQFF. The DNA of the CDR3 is TGTGCCAGCAGTTTATTACGGGGTACCTACAATGAGCAGTTCTTC.

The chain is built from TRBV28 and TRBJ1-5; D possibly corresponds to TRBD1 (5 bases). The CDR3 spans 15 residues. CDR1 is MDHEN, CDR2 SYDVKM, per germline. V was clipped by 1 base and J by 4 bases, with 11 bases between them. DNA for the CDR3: TGTGCCAGCAGTTTATTGGGGGTTTGGAATCAGCCCCAGCATTTT. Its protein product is CASSLLGVWNQPQHF.

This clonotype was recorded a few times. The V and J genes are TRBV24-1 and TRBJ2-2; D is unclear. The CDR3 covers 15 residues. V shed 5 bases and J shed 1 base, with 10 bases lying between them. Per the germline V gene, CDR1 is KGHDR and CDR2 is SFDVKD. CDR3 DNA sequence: TGTGCCACCAGTGCCGAGTCGAAGAACACCGGGGAGCTGTTTTTT. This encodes CATSAESKNTGELFF.

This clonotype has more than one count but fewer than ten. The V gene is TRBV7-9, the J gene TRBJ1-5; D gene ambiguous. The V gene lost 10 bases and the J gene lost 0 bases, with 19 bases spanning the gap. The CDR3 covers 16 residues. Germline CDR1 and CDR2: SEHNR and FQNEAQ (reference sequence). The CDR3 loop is CAKDGKGRPSNQPQHF. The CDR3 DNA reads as TGTGCCAAAGACGGAAAGGGAAGGCCTAGCAATCAGCCCCAGCATTTT.

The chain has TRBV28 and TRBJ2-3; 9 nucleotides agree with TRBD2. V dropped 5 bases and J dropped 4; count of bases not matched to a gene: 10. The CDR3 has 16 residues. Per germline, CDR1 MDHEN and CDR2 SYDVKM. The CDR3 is CASSVWASGASDTQYF. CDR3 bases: TGTGCCAGCAGTGTCTGGGCTAGCGGGGCGTCAGATACGCAGTATTTT.